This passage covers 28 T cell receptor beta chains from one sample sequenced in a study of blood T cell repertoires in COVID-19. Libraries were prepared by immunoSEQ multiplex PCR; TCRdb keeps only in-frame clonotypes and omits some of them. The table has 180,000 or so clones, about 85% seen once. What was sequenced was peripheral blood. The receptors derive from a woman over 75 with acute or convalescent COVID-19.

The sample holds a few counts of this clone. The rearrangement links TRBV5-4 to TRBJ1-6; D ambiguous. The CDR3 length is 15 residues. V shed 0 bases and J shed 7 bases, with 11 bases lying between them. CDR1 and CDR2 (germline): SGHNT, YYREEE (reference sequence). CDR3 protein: CASSLGPNINSPLHF. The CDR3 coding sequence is TGTGCCAGCAGCTTGGGCCCCAACATAAATTCACCCCTCCACTTT.

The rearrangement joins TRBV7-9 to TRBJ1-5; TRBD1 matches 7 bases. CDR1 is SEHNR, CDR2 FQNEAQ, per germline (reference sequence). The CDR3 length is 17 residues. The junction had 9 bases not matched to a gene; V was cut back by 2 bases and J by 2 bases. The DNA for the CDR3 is TGTGCCAGCAGCTTAAGGGGGCAGGGCCGGGGCAATCAGCCCCAGCATTTT. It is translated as CASSLRGQGRGNQPQHF.

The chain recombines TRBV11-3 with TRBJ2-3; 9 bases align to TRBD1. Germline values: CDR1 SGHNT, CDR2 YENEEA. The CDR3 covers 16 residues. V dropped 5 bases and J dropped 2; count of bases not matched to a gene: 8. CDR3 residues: CASSPPGTGSTDTQYF. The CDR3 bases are TGTGCCAGCAGCCCACCGGGGACAGGGTCCACAGATACGCAGTATTTT.

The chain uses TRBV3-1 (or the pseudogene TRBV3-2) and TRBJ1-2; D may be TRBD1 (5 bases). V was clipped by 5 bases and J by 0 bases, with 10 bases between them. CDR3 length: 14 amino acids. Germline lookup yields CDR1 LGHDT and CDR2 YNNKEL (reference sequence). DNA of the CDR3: TGTGCCAGCAGCTTTCGACAGACTAACTATGGCTACACCTTC. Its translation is CASSFRQTNYGYTF.

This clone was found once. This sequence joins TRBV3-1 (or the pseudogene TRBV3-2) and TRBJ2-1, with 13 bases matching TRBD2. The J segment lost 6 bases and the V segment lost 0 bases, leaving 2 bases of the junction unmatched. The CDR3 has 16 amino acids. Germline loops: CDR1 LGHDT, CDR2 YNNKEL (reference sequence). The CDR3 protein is CASSQEGTSGTNEQFF. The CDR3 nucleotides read TGTGCCAGCAGCCAAGAGGGGACTAGCGGGACCAATGAGCAGTTCTTC.

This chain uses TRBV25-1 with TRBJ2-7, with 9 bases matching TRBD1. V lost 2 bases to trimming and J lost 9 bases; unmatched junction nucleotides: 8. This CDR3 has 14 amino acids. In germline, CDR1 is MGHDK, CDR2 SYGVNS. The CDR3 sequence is CASSEITGGSGQYF. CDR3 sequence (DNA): TGTGCCAGCAGTGAAATCACAGGGGGCAGCGGGCAGTACTTC.

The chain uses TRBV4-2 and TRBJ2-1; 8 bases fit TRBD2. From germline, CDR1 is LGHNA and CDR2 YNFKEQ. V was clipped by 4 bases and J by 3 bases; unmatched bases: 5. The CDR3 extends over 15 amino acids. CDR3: CASSRTSGDYNEQFF. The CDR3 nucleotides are TGTGCCAGCAGCCGAACTAGCGGAGACTACAATGAGCAGTTCTTC.

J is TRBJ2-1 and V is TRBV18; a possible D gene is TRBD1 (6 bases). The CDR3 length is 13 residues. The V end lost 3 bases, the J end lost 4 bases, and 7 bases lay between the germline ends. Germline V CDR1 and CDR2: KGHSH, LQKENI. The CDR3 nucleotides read TGTGCCAGCTCACCCCAGGGGTACAATGAGCAGTTCTTC. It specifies CASSPQGYNEQFF.

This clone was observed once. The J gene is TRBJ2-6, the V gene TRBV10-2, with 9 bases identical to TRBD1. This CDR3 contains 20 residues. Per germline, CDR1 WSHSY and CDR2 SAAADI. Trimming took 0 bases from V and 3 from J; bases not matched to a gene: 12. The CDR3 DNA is TGCGCCAGCAGTGAGTCGAGAGGACAGGGGCTGTTTGGTGGGGCCAACGTCCTGACTTTC. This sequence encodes CASSESRGQGLFGGANVLTF.

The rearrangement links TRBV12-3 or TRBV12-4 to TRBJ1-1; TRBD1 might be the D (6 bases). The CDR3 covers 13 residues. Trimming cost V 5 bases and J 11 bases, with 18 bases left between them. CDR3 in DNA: TGTGCCAGCAGTCCAACAGGGTCCCCTCCGGCTTTCTTT. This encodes CASSPTGSPPAFF.

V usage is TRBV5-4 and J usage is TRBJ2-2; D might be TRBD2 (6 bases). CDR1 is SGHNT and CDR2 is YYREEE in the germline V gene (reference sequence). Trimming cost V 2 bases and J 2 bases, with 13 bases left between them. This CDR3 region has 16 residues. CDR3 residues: CASSLAAGANTGELFF. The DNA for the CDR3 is TGTGCCAGCAGCTTAGCAGCGGGCGCCAACACCGGGGAGCTGTTTTTT.

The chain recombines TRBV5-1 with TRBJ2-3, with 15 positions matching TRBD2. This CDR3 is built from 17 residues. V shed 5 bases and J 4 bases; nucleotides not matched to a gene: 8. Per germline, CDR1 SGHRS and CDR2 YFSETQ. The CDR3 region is CASRPGLAGGEADTQYF. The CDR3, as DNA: TGCGCCAGCAGACCGGGACTAGCGGGGGGTGAGGCAGATACGCAGTATTTT.

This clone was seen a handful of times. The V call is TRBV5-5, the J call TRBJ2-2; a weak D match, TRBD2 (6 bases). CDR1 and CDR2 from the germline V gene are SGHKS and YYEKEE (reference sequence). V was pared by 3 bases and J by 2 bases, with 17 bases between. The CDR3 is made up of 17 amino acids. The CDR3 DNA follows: TGTGCCAGCAGCTCGGGCCCCGGGACTGCTAACACCGGGGAGCTGTTTTTT. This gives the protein CASSSGPGTANTGELFF.

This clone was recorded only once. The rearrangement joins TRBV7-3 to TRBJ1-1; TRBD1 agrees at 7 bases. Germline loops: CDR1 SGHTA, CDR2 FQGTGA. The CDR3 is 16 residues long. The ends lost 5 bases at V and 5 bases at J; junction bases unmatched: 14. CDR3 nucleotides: TGTGCCAGCAGCCCAGGGGGGCTCTGGGGGGCAACTGAAGCTTTCTTT. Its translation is CASSPGGLWGATEAFF.

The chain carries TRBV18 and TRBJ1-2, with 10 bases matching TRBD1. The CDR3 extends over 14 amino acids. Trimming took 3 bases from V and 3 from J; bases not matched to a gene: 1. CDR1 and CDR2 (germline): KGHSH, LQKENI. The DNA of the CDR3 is TGTGCCAGCTCACCGACAGGGGGCGACTATGGCTACACCTTC. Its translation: CASSPTGGDYGYTF.

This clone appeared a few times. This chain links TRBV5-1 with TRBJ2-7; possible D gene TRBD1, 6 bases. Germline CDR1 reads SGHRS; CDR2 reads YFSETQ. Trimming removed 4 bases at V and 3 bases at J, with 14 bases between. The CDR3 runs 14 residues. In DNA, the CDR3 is TGCGCCAGCAGCCCCCAGGGGCAGGGCTACGAGCAGTACTTC. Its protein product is CASSPQGQGYEQYF. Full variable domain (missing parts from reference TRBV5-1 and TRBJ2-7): KAGVTQTPRYLIKTRGQQVTLSCSPISGHRSVSWYQQTPGQGLQFLFEYFSETQRNKGNFPGRFSGRQFSNSRSEMNVSTLELGDSALYLCASSPQGQGYEQYFGPGTRLTVT.

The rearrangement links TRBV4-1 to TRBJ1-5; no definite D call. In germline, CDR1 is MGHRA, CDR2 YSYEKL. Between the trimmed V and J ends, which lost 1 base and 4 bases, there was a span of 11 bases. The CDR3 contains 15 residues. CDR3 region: CASSQGAQPNQPQHF. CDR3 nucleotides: TGCGCCAGCAGCCAAGGGGCACAGCCTAATCAGCCCCAGCATTTT.

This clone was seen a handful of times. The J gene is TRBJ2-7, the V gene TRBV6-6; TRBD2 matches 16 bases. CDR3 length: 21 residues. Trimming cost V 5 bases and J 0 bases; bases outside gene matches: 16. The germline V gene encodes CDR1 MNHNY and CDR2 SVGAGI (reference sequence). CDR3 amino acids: CASSLIPPGLAGGPNSYEQYF. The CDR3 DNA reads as TGTGCCAGCAGTCTCATCCCCCCGGGACTAGCGGGGGGGCCTAACTCCTACGAGCAGTACTTC.

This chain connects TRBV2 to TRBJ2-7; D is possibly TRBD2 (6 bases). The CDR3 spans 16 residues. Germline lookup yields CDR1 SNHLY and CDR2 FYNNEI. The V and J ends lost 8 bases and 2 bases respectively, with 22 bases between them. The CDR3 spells CASRRNGGLGTYEQYF. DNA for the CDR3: TGTGCCAGCCGGCGGAACGGGGGATTGGGGACCTACGAGCAGTACTTC.

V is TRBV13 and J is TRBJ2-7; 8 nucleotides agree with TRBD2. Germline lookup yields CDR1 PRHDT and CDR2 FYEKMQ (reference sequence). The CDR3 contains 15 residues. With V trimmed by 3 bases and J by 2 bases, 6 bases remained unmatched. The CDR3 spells CASSFGHSGTYEQYF. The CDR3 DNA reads TGTGCCAGCAGCTTCGGCCATAGCGGGACCTACGAGCAGTACTTC.

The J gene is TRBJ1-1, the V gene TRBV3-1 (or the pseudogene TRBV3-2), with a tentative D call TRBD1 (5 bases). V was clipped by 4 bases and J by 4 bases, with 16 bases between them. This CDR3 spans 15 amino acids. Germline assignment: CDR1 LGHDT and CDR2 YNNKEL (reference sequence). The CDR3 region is CASSLRAGPGTEAFF. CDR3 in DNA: TGTGCCAGCAGCCTTCGAGCAGGGCCGGGCACTGAAGCTTTCTTT.

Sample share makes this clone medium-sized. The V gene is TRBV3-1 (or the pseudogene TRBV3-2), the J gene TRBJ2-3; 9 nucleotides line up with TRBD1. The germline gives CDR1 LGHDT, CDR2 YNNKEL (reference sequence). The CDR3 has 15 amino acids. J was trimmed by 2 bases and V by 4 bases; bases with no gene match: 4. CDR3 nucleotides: TGTGCCAGCAGCCCCGGGACAGGGTTCACAGATACGCAGTATTTT. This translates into CASSPGTGFTDTQYF.

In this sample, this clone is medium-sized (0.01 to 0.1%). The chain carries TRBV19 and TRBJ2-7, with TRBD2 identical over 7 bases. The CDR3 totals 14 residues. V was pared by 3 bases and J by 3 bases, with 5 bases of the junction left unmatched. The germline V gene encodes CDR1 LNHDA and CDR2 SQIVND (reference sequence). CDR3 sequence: CASSISGDYYEQYF. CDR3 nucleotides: TGTGCCAGTAGTATCTCGGGGGACTACTACGAGCAGTACTTC.

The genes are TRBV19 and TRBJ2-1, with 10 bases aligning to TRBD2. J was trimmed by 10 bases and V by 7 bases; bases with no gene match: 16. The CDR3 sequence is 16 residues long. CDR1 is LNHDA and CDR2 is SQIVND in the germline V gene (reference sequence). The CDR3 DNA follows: TGTGCCAGTACCCCCCAAGGACAGCGGGGGGGCCGAGAGCAGTTCTTC. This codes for CASTPQGQRGGREQFF.

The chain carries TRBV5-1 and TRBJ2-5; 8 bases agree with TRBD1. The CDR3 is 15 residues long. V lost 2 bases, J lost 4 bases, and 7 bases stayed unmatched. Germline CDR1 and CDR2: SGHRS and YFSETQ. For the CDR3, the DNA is TGCGCCAGCAGCTTCAAGTCAGGGGGCGGAGAGACCCAGTACTTC. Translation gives CASSFKSGGGETQYF.

In DNA form, the CDR3 reads TGTGCCAGCAACATCGCCTCTAGTTACAATGAGCAGTTCTTC. Its translation: CASNIASSYNEQFF. The chain recombines TRBV7-2 with TRBJ2-1; D gene unclear. From germline, CDR1 is SGHTA and CDR2 FQGNSA. V dropped 7 bases and J dropped 4 bases, with 14 bases sitting between them. This CDR3 is built from 14 residues. Together with reference TRBV7-2 and TRBJ2-1, the CDR3 gives the full variable domain: GAGVSQSPSNKVTEKGKDVELRCDPISGHTALYWYRQSLGQGLEFLIYFQGNSAPDKSGLPSDRFSAERTGGSVSTLTIQRTQQEDSAVYLCASNIASSYNEQFFGPGTRLTVL.

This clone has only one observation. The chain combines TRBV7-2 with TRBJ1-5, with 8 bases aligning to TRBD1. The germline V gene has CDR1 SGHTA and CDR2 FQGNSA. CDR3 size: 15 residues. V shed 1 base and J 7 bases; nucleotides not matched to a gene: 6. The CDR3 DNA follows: TGTGCCAGCAGCTTAGTACAGGGGGTAGGCCAGCCCCAGCATTTT. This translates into CASSLVQGVGQPQHF.

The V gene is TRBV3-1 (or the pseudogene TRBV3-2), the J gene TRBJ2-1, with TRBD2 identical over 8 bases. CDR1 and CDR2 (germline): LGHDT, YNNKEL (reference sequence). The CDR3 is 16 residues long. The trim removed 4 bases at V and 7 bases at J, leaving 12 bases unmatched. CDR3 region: CASSPPGSGRRNEQFF. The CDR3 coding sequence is TGTGCCAGCAGCCCCCCCGGAAGCGGGAGAAGGAATGAGCAGTTCTTC.